These 13 T cell receptor beta chains share one sample of origin, sequenced in a study of control samples from healthy donors and cancer patients. Assay used: immunoSEQ multiplex PCR; TCRdb lists only in-frame clones, some missing. Among around 110,000 clones, 85% to 95% were seen once, and the ten largest hold less than 3.5%. Sequencing input: blood. These receptors were obtained from a man aged 25 to 40 in good health.

V and J are TRBV7-9 and TRBJ1-4; TRBD1 agrees at 8 bases. CDR3 length: 19 amino acids. The germline CDR1 and CDR2 sequences are SEHNR and FQNEAQ (reference sequence). Unmatched junction bases numbered 17, after V lost 5 bases and J lost 3 bases. CDR3 in amino acids: CASSPQTGGAVSSNEKLFF. CDR3 DNA sequence: TGTGCCAGCAGCCCTCAAACAGGGGGAGCTGTCTCATCTAATGAAAAACTGTTTTTT.

The chain employs TRBV5-4 and TRBJ2-5; tentative D call: TRBD2 (6 bases). Trimming pared 5 bases from V and 1 base from J, leaving 12 bases between. This CDR3 has 14 residues. The germline V gene encodes CDR1 SGHNT and CDR2 YYREEE (reference sequence). In DNA form, the CDR3 reads TGTGCCAGCAGTTCGGGACTGCCCCAAGAGACCCAGTACTTC. This sequence encodes CASSSGLPQETQYF.

V and J are TRBV15 and TRBJ1-1; possibly TRBD1 for D (6 bases). Per germline, CDR1 LNHNV and CDR2 YYDKDF (reference sequence). Trimming took 4 bases from V and 4 from J, leaving 22 bases between them. This CDR3 comprises 17 residues. In nucleotides, the CDR3 is TGTGCCACCAGCACCAAAGGGGGGCCTCGGAGCGGCACTGAAGCTTTCTTT. Translation gives CATSTKGGPRSGTEAFF.

This chain joins TRBV5-1 and TRBJ2-7; 8 bases fit TRBD1. The CDR3 has 16 amino acids. CDR1 is SGHRS, CDR2 YFSETQ, per germline. V shed 4 bases and J 3 bases; nucleotides not matched to a gene: 12. The CDR3 loop is CASSDSPRQGFYEQYF. The CDR3 DNA reads TGCGCCAGCAGCGACTCACCGCGACAGGGGTTCTACGAGCAGTACTTC.

In nucleotides, the CDR3 is TGTGCCAGCAGCTGGTGGGACCTACCACCAGAGACCCAGTACTTC. It translates to CASSWWDLPPETQYF. The V and J genes are TRBV2 and TRBJ2-5; D tentatively reads TRBD1 or TRBD2 (5 bases each). CDR1 SNHLY and CDR2 FYNNEI come from the germline V gene. CDR3 size: 15 residues. V was clipped by 6 bases and J by 4 bases, with 18 bases between them.

V and J are TRBV27 and TRBJ2-3; the D gene is possibly TRBD1 (6 bases). The length of the CDR3 is 14 residues. Germline CDR1 reads MNHEY; CDR2 reads SMNVEV (reference sequence). V was trimmed by 5 bases and J by 7 bases, leaving 16 bases between them. CDR3 loop: CASSLPGQEHTQYF. CDR3 DNA: TGTGCCAGCAGTCTACCGGGACAAGAGCATACGCAGTATTTT.

The chain's CDR3 is CASSSAGFRTEAFF. The CDR3 DNA sequence: TGTGCCAGCAGTTCAGCAGGGTTTCGAACTGAAGCTTTCTTT. V gene TRBV6-5 combines with J gene TRBJ1-1; tentatively, D is TRBD1 (5 bases). CDR1 and CDR2 (germline): MNHEY, SVGAGI. The CDR3 has 14 residues. With 4 bases removed from V and 5 bases from J, the gap between germline ends came to 14 bases.

The chain combines TRBV13 with TRBJ2-7, with 11 bases lining up with TRBD1. The germline V gene encodes CDR1 PRHDT and CDR2 FYEKMQ (reference sequence). J gave up 5 bases and V 5 bases, and 8 bases lay outside the gene matches. This CDR3 region has 15 residues. The CDR3 spells CASSLRTGGDHEQYF. Here the CDR3 DNA reads TGTGCCAGCAGCCTACGGACAGGGGGCGATCACGAGCAGTACTTC.

The V and J genes are TRBV24-1 and TRBJ1-5; the match to TRBD1 covers 9 bases. Germline V gene data show CDR1 as KGHDR and CDR2 as SFDVKD. The J segment lost 5 bases and the V segment lost 4 bases, leaving 8 bases of the junction unmatched. This CDR3 has 16 residues. Here the CDR3 DNA reads TGTGCCACCAGTGAGTCCGGGACAGGGTACGATCAGCCCCAGCATTTT. Translating gives CATSESGTGYDQPQHF.

The chain is built from TRBV25-1 and TRBJ2-5, with D perhaps TRBD1 (5 bases). Trimming took 3 bases from V and 5 from J, leaving 22 bases between them. The CDR3 has 17 residues. Germline V gene lookup returns CDR1 MGHDK and CDR2 SYGVNS. DNA of the CDR3: TGTGCCAGCAGTGATACAACCCAGGGTCCCCTTAGTGAGACCCAGTACTTC. This sequence encodes CASSDTTQGPLSETQYF. The complete variable domain, with remaining parts taken from reference TRBV25-1 and TRBJ2-5, reads EADIYQTPRYLVIGTGKKITLECSQTMGHDKMYWYQQDPGMELHLIHYSYGVNSTEKGDLSSESTVSRIRTEHFPLTLESARPSHTSQYLCASSDTTQGPLSETQYFGPGTRLLVL.

The J gene is TRBJ1-4, the V gene TRBV11-2, with a possible D match to TRBD1 (6 bases). Trimming took off 4 bases at V and 3 bases at J, with 12 bases between the two ends. The CDR3 runs to 15 residues. Germline V gene data show CDR1 as SGHAT and CDR2 as FQNNGV. DNA of the CDR3: TGTGCCAGCAGCTCCGACAGGTCCTCTAATGAAAAACTGTTTTTT. Translated, it gives CASSSDRSSNEKLFF.

In nucleotides, the CDR3 is TGCAGCGTCCGAAGACAAGCAACTGAAGCTTTCTTT. This encodes CSVRRQATEAFF. J is TRBJ1-1 and V is TRBV29-1, with D uncertain. This CDR3 region has 12 residues. Trimming left V 6 bases short and J 5 bases short, with 13 bases between. The germline V gene encodes CDR1 SQVTM and CDR2 ANQGSEA.

The rearrangement uses TRBV3-1 (or the pseudogene TRBV3-2) and TRBJ1-2, with D possibly TRBD1 on 6 matching bases. Germline CDR1 and CDR2: LGHDT and YNNKEL (reference sequence). The CDR3 is made up of 16 amino acids. Trimming took off 4 bases at V and 5 bases at J, with 20 bases between the two ends. CDR3 in DNA: TGTGCCAGCAGCCCCTTAGGGGGGTTTGGACAGTATGGCTACACCTTC. It is translated as CASSPLGGFGQYGYTF.